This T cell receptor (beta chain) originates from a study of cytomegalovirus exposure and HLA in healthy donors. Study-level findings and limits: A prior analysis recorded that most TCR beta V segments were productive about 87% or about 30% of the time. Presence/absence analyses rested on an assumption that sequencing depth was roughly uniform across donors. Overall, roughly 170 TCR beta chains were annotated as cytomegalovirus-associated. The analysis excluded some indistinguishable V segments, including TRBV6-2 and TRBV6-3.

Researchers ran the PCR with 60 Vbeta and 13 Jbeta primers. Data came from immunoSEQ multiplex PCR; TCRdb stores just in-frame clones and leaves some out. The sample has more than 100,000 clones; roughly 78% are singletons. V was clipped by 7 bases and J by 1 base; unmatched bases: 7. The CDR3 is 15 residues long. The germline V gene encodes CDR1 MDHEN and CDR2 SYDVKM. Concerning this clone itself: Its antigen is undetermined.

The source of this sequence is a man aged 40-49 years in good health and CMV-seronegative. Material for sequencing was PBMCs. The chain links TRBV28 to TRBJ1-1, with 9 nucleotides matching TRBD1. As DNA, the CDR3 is TGTGCCAGCACCTTGGGGGGACAGGGGAACACTGAAGCTTTCTTT. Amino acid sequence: CASTLGGQGNTEAFF.